This T cell receptor beta chain comes out of a study of blood T cell repertoires in COVID-19. Study overall: From the United States, Italy and Spain came samples of acute and convalescent COVID-19. Sample material is recorded as cDNA or gDNA derived from T cells, B-cell-depleted T cells, or PBMCs.

Per the original data handling: Estimation of nucleated cell counts was performed using reference gene primer amplification. Sequencing was performed with immunoSEQ multiplex PCR; in TCRdb, only in-frame clones are kept and a portion is missing. V and J calls and clone size are copied from that table; D and trimming were computed from the DNA. Of 180,000 or so clones in the sample, about 89% are singletons; the top ten hold 2% to 3%. Trimming removed 2 bases at V and 6 bases at J, with 11 bases between. CDR1 MDHEN and CDR2 SYDVKM come from the germline V gene. This CDR3 contains 14 residues. The chain uses TRBV28 and TRBJ2-1, with D possibly being TRBD2 (5 bases). The receptor was isolated from a man aged 35-49 years with active or convalescent COVID-19. The source material was peripheral blood. CDR3 protein: CASSLPTRGNEQFF. DNA of the CDR3: TGTGCCAGCAGTTTACCCACCCGGGGCAATGAGCAGTTCTTC.